The next 28 T cell receptor beta chains were all read from a single sample in a study of shared clonotypes between healthy human individuals. TCRdb keeps only in-frame clones here, not all; method: immunoSEQ multiplex PCR. The sample records approximately 2.5 million clones, 90% to 95% being singletons. Sequences were obtained from naive CD4+ T cells from PBMCs. Noted subset: CD45RA+ positively selected. The source of these receptors is a man in his late teens or twenties in good health. Some clones in this sample may be carry-over from other donors' samples.

The chain combines TRBV5-1 with TRBJ2-1; TRBD2 matches 8 bases. The germline gives CDR1 SGHRS, CDR2 YFSETQ. The CDR3 totals 15 residues. The J segment lost 8 bases and the V segment lost 8 bases, leaving 15 bases of the junction unmatched. The CDR3 loop is CASSRVAGTIYEQFF. Written as DNA, the CDR3 is TGCGCCAGTTCGCGGGTAGCGGGGACCATCTATGAGCAGTTCTTC.

V usage is TRBV7-9 and J usage is TRBJ2-5, with 8 bases lining up with TRBD2. TRBJ2-7 explains the end of the DNA better; the J call may be wrong. The CDR3 sequence is 18 residues long. Per the germline V gene, CDR1 is SEHNR and CDR2 is FQNEAQ (reference sequence). The CDR3 region has the DNA TGTGCCAGCAGCTTAAGACTTCCTGGCGGGAGGTCCCCCTACGAGCAGTACTTC. Protein product: CASSLRLPGGRSPYEQYF.

The chain is built from TRBV5-1 and TRBJ2-3, with 8 bases identical to TRBD2. From germline, CDR1 is SGHRS and CDR2 YFSETQ. The CDR3 length is 15 residues. The J segment lost 2 bases and the V segment lost 2 bases, leaving 4 bases of the junction unmatched. Here the CDR3 DNA reads TGCGCCAGCAGCTTAATAGGACTAGCCACAGATACGCAGTATTTT. This gives the protein CASSLIGLATDTQYF.

The rearrangement links TRBV14 to TRBJ2-1; possibly TRBD1 for D (5 bases). Germline V gene sequence: CDR1 SGHDN, CDR2 FVKESK. CDR3 length equals 16 residues. V shed 1 base and J shed 0 bases, with 10 bases lying between them. CDR3 sequence: CASSQAAGFSYNEQFF. The CDR3 nucleotides read TGTGCCAGCAGCCAAGCAGCAGGGTTCTCCTACAATGAGCAGTTCTTC.

V is TRBV5-4 and J is TRBJ2-5, with D unclear. This CDR3 is built from 13 residues. Germline V CDR1 and CDR2: SGHNT, YYREEE (reference sequence). V lost 3 bases and J lost 3, with 9 bases in between. As DNA, the CDR3 is TGTGCCAGCAGCTCGACCTCGGAAGAGACCCAGTACTTC. It specifies CASSSTSEETQYF.

This clone was found once. The rearrangement joins TRBV2 to TRBJ2-1; 10 nucleotides align to TRBD2. Germline CDR1 and CDR2: SNHLY and FYNNEI. This CDR3 region has 15 residues. V shed 6 bases, J shed 4 bases, and the junction held 6 bases outside the gene matches. CDR3: CASRSGLAPYNEQFF. The CDR3 DNA reads TGTGCCAGCAGATCGGGACTAGCGCCATACAATGAGCAGTTCTTC.

This chain joins TRBV25-1 and TRBJ2-7; D unclear. The CDR3 is 11 amino acids. Germline lookup yields CDR1 MGHDK and CDR2 SYGVNS. The V end was cut by 6 bases, the J end by 7 bases, with 10 bases between. In DNA, the CDR3 is TGTGCCAGCAGCCGGAAGGGAGAGCAGTACTTC. Its protein product is CASSRKGEQYF.

The chain links TRBV28 to TRBJ1-5; 7 nucleotides line up with TRBD1. V shed 6 bases, J shed 7 bases, and the junction held 15 bases outside the gene matches. Per germline, CDR1 MDHEN and CDR2 SYDVKM. The CDR3 runs 16 residues. The CDR3 sequence is CASRKTDRAIGQPQHF. CDR3 sequence (DNA): TGTGCCAGCAGGAAGACTGACAGGGCTATAGGCCAGCCCCAGCATTTT.

The chain joins TRBV6-5 to TRBJ1-5; 7 bases map to TRBD1. The CDR3 is 15 amino acids. The V gene's germline CDR1 is MNHEY and CDR2 SVGAGI. V dropped 2 bases and J dropped 1; count of bases not matched to a gene: 2. CDR3 nucleotide sequence: TGTGCCAGCAGTTACCTCAGGGGGAGCAATCAGCCCCAGCATTTT. Translation: CASSYLRGSNQPQHF.

V is TRBV14 and J is TRBJ1-1; 7 nucleotides align to TRBD1. The length of the CDR3 is 16 residues. J was trimmed by 0 bases and V by 4 bases; bases with no gene match: 8. Germline-derived CDR1 and CDR2 are SGHDN and FVKESK. The CDR3 DNA follows: TGTGCCAGCAGCCGGGGGACAGACCGCATGAACACTGAAGCTTTCTTT. It is translated as CASSRGTDRMNTEAFF.

Turning to this clone: Relative to the germline gene, one junction end is altered; a read error may explain this. The rearrangement joins TRBV11-2 to TRBJ2-3; D gene uncertain. Germline V gene data show CDR1 as SGHAT and CDR2 as FQNNGV. This CDR3 has 15 amino acids. DNA of the CDR3: TGTGCCAGCAGCTTAGGAAGCTGGCGCACGGATACGCAGTATTTT. It is translated as CASSLGSWRTDTQYF.

This sequence joins TRBV7-9 and TRBJ1-4; no clear D. V lost 5 bases to trimming and J lost 4 bases, with 11 bases between them. This CDR3 region has 14 residues. Germline loops: CDR1 SEHNR, CDR2 FQNEAQ (reference sequence). The CDR3 nucleotides read TGTGCCAGCAGCCCCCGACTGCTTAATGAAAAACTGTTTTTT. It specifies CASSPRLLNEKLFF.

This clone has only one observation. Other DNA sequences in this specimen translate into the identical CDR3. The chain employs TRBV5-1 and TRBJ1-4; 8 bases line up with TRBD1. The CDR3 is 15 residues long. Per germline, CDR1 SGHRS and CDR2 YFSETQ. The V gene end was trimmed by 0 bases and the J gene end by 8 bases; junction bases not matched to a gene: 6. The DNA for the CDR3 is TGCGCCAGCAGCTTGGGAGGACAGGGTGTGGAAAAACTGTTTTTT. This codes for CASSLGGQGVEKLFF. Using reference TRBV5-1 and TRBJ1-4 for the parts outside the CDR3, the full variable domain is KAGVTQTPRYLIKTRGQQVTLSCSPISGHRSVSWYQQTPGQGLQFLFEYFSETQRNKGNFPGRFSGRQFSNSRSEMNVSTLELGDSALYLCASSLGGQGVEKLFFGSGTQLSVL.

The chain is built from TRBV5-1 and TRBJ2-3; the match to TRBD2 covers 11 bases. J lost 4 bases, V lost 4 bases, and 5 bases had no gene match. CDR1 and CDR2 from the germline V gene are SGHRS and YFSETQ. The CDR3 is 15 residues long. The CDR3 spells CASSILAGVSDTQYF. The CDR3 nucleotides are TGCGCCAGCAGCATACTAGCGGGAGTCTCAGATACGCAGTATTTT.

The J gene is TRBJ2-3, the V gene TRBV11-3; D is unclear. The CDR3 has 14 residues. From germline, CDR1 is SGHNT and CDR2 YENEEA. Trimming removed 1 base from V and 2 bases from J, with 7 bases in between. CDR3 in amino acids: CASSLAIHTDTQYF. CDR3 sequence (DNA): TGTGCCAGCAGCTTAGCCATCCACACAGATACGCAGTATTTT. The variable domain in full, completed from reference TRBV11-3 and TRBJ2-3, reads EAGVVQSPRYKIIEKKQPVAFWCNPISGHNTLYWYLQNLGQGPELLIRYENEEAVDDSQLPKDRFSAERLKGVDSTLKIQPAELGDSAVYLCASSLAIHTDTQYFGPGTRLTVL.

In regard to this clone: Its ends do not fully match the called genes, so a read error is possible. This chain connects TRBV19 to TRBJ1-2, with D possibly matching TRBD1 (5 bases). CDR1 is LNHDA, CDR2 SQIVND, per germline (reference sequence). The CDR3 is 14 amino acids. Here the CDR3 reads CASSNRRTNYGCTF. CDR3 bases: TGTGCCAGTAGTAACAGGAGGACAAACTATGGCTGCACCTTC.

Only one count was recorded for this clone. The chain couples TRBV7-7 to TRBJ2-3; D might be TRBD1 (5 bases). Trimming took off 5 bases at V and 1 base at J, with 16 bases between the two ends. Germline V gives CDR1 SSHAT, CDR2 FNYEAQ (reference sequence). The CDR3 spans 16 residues. In nucleotides, the CDR3 is TGTGCCAGCAGCCGTCATCGTGGGGCAGGCACAGATACGCAGTATTTT. It encodes CASSRHRGAGTDTQYF.

The chain joins TRBV4-3 to TRBJ1-4; no firm D call. Germline V gene lookup returns CDR1 LGHNA and CDR2 YSLEER. The length of the CDR3 is 14 residues. Trimming shortened V by 0 bases and J by 5 bases, and 7 bases separated the two germline ends. The DNA of the CDR3 is TGCGCCAGCAGCCAAGATGGTAGGAATGAAAAACTGTTTTTT. Its protein is CASSQDGRNEKLFF.

The rearrangement joins TRBV11-2 to TRBJ1-5; D not resolved. Trimming stripped 4 bases from V and 9 bases from J, with 13 bases between. Germline V gene data show CDR1 as SGHAT and CDR2 as FQNNGV. The CDR3 totals 13 residues. CDR3 nucleotide sequence: TGTGCCAGCAGCTCGAAGCGGAAGGGGCCCCAGCATTTT. Amino acids: CASSSKRKGPQHF.

This clone was counted once. This chain connects TRBV5-1 to TRBJ1-4; 10 bases fit TRBD1. This CDR3 has 16 amino acids. Trimming at V came to 4 bases and at J to 6 bases, leaving 9 bases not matched to a gene. Germline V gene sequence: CDR1 SGHRS, CDR2 YFSETQ. The DNA for the CDR3 is TGCGCCAGCAGCGTCGAACCGGGACAGGGGTATGAAAAACTGTTTTTT. Translating gives CASSVEPGQGYEKLFF. The full variable domain, with the rest looked up from reference TRBV5-1 and TRBJ1-4, is KAGVTQTPRYLIKTRGQQVTLSCSPISGHRSVSWYQQTPGQGLQFLFEYFSETQRNKGNFPGRFSGRQFSNSRSEMNVSTLELGDSALYLCASSVEPGQGYEKLFFGSGTQLSVL.

Only a few counts were recorded for this clone. This sample also contains other DNA sequences that code for the same CDR3. This sequence joins TRBV19 and TRBJ1-2; D gene ambiguous. The V gene lost 3 bases and the J gene lost 4 bases, with 9 bases spanning the gap. The CDR3 is 13 residues long. From germline, CDR1 is LNHDA and CDR2 SQIVND (reference sequence). In DNA form, the CDR3 reads TGTGCCAGTAGTATTCGTCAAGGCTATGGCTACACCTTC. Amino acid sequence: CASSIRQGYGYTF.

J is TRBJ2-3 and V is TRBV28, with D perhaps TRBD2 (5 bases). V was shortened by 6 bases and J by 4 bases, with 20 bases between the two germline ends. Germline CDR1 is MDHEN and CDR2 is SYDVKM. The CDR3 runs 16 residues. CDR3 sequence reads: CASSPLGWESADTQYF. The DNA for the CDR3 is TGTGCCAGCAGCCCCCTGGGGTGGGAGTCCGCAGATACGCAGTATTTT.

A note on this clone: Other DNA sequences from this sample encode an identical CDR3 as well. The chain employs TRBV7-2 and TRBJ1-1; no reliable D call. Germline CDR1 reads SGHTA; CDR2 reads FQGNSA. The ends were cut back, 10 bases at V and 8 bases at J, with 14 bases in the middle. The CDR3 has 11 residues. CDR3 sequence reads: CATTRGVEAFF. CDR3 nucleotides: TGTGCCACTACACGGGGAGTGGAAGCTTTCTTT.

V and J are TRBV28 and TRBJ2-5; D might be TRBD2 (6 bases). Looked up from germline, CDR1 is MDHEN and CDR2 is SYDVKM. CDR3 size: 15 residues. Trimming shortened V by 7 bases and J by 2 bases, and 17 bases separated the two germline ends. The CDR3 protein is CASTQARGRQETQYF. In nucleotides, the CDR3 is TGTGCCAGCACCCAAGCGCGGGGTAGGCAAGAGACCCAGTACTTC.

This sequence joins TRBV4-1 and TRBJ1-5; no reliable D call. CDR1 is MGHRA and CDR2 is YSYEKL in the germline V gene. The ends were cut back, 1 base at V and 0 bases at J, with 13 bases in the middle. This CDR3 has 17 amino acids. Written as DNA, the CDR3 is TGCGCCAGCAGCCAAGGAAGGGCGACCAATAGCAATCAGCCCCAGCATTTT. Amino acids: CASSQGRATNSNQPQHF.

DNA of the CDR3: TGTGCCAGCAGTTTATGGCGGGGGCAGGTCACTGAAGCTTTCTTT. Its translation is CASSLWRGQVTEAFF. The gene calls are TRBV27 and TRBJ1-1; tentatively, D is TRBD1 (6 bases). The CDR3 covers 15 residues. Germline V gene lookup returns CDR1 MNHEY and CDR2 SMNVEV (reference sequence). Trimming left V 1 base short and J 4 bases short, with 13 bases between.

The chain has TRBV27 and TRBJ1-2, with unresolved D. CDR3 length: 16 amino acids. Germline V lookup: CDR1 MNHEY, CDR2 SMNVEV (reference sequence). V was clipped by 2 bases and J by 0 bases, with 13 bases between them. The DNA of the CDR3 is TGTGCCAGCAGTTTAAGTCCCAGCCCTTCTAACTATGGCTACACCTTC. It translates to CASSLSPSPSNYGYTF.

This rearrangement joins TRBV5-1 to TRBJ2-6; D gene uncertain. The CDR3 is 17 residues long. Trimming stripped 1 base from V and 0 bases from J, with 11 bases between. CDR1 is SGHRS, CDR2 YFSETQ, per germline. The CDR3 DNA sequence: TGCGCCAGCAGCTTGACTGCACGGTCCTCTGGGGCCAACGTCCTGACTTTC. The encoded protein is CASSLTARSSGANVLTF.